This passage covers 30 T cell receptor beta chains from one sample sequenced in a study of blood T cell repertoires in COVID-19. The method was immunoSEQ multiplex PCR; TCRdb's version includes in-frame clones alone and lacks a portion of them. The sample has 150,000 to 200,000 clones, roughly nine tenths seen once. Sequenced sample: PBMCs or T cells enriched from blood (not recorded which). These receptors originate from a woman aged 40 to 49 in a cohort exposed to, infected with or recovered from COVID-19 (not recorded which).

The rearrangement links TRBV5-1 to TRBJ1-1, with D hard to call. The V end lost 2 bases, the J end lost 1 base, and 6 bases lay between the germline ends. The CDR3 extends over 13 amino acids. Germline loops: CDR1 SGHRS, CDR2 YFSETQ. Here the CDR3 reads CASSFSWNTEAFF. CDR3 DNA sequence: TGCGCCAGCAGCTTTAGCTGGAACACTGAAGCTTTCTTT.

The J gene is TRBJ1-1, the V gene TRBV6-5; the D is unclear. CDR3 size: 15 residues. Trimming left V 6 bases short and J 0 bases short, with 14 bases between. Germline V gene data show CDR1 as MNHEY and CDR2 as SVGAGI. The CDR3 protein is CASRIRGVMNTEAFF. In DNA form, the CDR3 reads TGTGCCAGCAGGATCCGCGGGGTTATGAACACTGAAGCTTTCTTT.

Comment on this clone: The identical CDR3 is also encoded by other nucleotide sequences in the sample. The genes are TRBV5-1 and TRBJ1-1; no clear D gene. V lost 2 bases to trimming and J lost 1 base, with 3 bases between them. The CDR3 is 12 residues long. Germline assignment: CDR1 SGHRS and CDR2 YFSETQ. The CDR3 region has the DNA TGCGCCAGCAGCTTACAGAACACTGAAGCTTTCTTT. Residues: CASSLQNTEAFF.

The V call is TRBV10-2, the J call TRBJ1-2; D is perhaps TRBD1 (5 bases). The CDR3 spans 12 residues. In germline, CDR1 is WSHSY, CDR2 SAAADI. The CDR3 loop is CATGPRNYGYTF. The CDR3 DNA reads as TGCGCTACAGGCCCGCGGAACTATGGCTACACCTTC.

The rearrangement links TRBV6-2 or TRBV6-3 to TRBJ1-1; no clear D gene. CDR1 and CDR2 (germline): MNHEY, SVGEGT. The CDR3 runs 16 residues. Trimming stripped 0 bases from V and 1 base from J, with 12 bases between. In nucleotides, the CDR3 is TGTGCCAGCAGTTACTCGATTGATGCGAGGAACACTGAAGCTTTCTTT. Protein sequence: CASSYSIDARNTEAFF.

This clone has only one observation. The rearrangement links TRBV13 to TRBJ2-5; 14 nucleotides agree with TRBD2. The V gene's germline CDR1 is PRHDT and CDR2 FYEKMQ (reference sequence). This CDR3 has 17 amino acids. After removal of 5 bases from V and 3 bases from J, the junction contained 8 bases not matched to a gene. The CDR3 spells CASSLRLAGGREETQYF. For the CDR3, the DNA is TGTGCCAGCAGCCTACGACTAGCGGGGGGGCGGGAAGAGACCCAGTACTTC.

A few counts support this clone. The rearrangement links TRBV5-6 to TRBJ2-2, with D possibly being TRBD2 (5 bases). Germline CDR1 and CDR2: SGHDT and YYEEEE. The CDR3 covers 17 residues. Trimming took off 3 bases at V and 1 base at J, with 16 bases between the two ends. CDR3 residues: CASSSQAWEWNTGELFF. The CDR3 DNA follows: TGTGCCAGCAGCTCACAAGCCTGGGAGTGGAACACCGGGGAGCTGTTTTTT.

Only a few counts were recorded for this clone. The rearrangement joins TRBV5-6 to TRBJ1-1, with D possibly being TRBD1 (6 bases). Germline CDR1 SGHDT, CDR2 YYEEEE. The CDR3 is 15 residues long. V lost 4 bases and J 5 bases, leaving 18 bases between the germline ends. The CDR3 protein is CASSPDRQDWTEAFF. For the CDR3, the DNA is TGTGCCAGCAGCCCCGACAGACAGGATTGGACTGAAGCTTTCTTT. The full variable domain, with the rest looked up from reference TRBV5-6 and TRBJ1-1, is DAGVTQSPTHLIKTRGQQVTLRCSPKSGHDTVSWYQQALGQGPQFIFQYYEEEERQRGNFPDRFSGHQFPNYSSELNVNALLLGDSALYLCASSPDRQDWTEAFFGQGTRLTVV.

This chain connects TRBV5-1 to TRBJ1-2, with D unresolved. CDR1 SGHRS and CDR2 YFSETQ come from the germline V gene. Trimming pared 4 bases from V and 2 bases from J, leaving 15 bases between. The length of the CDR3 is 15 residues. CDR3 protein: CASSQSTARNYGYTF. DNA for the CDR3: TGCGCCAGCAGCCAATCAACCGCCAGAAACTATGGCTACACCTTC.

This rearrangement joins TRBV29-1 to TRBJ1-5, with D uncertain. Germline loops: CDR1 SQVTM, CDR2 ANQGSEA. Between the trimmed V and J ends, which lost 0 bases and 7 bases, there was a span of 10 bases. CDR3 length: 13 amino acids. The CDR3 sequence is CSVEDGGGQPQHF. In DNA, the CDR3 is TGCAGCGTTGAAGATGGAGGAGGGCAGCCCCAGCATTTT. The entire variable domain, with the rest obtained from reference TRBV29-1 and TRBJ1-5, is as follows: SAVISQKPSRDICQRGTSLTIQCQVDSQVTMMFWYRQQPGQSLTLIATANQGSEATYESGFVIDKFPISRPNLTFSTLTVSNMSPEDSSIYLCSVEDGGGQPQHFGDGTRLSIL.

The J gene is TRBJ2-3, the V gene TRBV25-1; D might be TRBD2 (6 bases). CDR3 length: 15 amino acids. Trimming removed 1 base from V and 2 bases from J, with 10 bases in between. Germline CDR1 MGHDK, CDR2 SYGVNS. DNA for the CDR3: TGTGCCAGCAGTGAATTTAAGGGACTCACAGATACGCAGTATTTT. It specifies CASSEFKGLTDTQYF.

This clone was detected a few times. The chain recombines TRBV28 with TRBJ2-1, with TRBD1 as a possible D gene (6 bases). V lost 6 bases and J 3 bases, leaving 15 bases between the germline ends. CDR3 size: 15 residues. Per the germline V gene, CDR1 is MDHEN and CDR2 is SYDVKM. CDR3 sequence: CASRPQGSFYNEQFF. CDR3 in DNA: TGTGCCAGCAGACCACAGGGAAGTTTCTACAATGAGCAGTTCTTC. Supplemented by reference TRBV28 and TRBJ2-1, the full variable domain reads DVKVTQSSRYLVKRTGEKVFLECVQDMDHENMFWYRQDPGLGLRLIYFSYDVKMKEKGDIPEGYSVSREKKERFSLILESASTNQTSMYLCASRPQGSFYNEQFFGPGTRLTVL.

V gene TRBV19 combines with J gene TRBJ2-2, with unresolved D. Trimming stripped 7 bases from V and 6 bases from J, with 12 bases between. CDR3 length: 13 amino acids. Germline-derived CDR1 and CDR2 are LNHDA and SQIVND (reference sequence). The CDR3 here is CASKRSAAGELFF. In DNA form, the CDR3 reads TGTGCCAGTAAACGGAGCGCAGCCGGGGAGCTGTTTTTT.

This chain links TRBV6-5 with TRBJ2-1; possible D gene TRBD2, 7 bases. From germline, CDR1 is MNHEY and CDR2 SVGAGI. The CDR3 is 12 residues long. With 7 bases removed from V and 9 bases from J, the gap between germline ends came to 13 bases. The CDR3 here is CASMGGQGEQFF. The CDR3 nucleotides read TGTGCCAGCATGGGGGGGCAGGGTGAGCAGTTCTTC.

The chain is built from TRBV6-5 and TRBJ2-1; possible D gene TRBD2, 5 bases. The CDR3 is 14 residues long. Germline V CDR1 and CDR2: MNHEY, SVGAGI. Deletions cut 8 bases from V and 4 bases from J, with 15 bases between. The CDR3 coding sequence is TGTGCCAGCTCCCGTCTGGGCGGGTACAATGAGCAGTTCTTC. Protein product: CASSRLGGYNEQFF.

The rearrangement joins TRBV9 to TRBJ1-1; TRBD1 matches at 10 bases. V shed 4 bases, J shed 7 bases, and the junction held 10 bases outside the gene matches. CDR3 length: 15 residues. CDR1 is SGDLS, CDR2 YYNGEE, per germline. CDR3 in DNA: TGTGCCAGCAGCCTGATTTGGACAGGGGGATATGAAGCTTTCTTT. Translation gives CASSLIWTGGYEAFF.

The CDR3 nucleotides are TGCGCCAGCAGCCGGGGACAGGGCTATGGCTACACCTTC. This sequence encodes CASSRGQGYGYTF. This sequence joins TRBV5-1 and TRBJ1-2; TRBD1 matches at 9 bases. Germline V gives CDR1 SGHRS, CDR2 YFSETQ. J lost 4 bases, V lost 4 bases, and 2 bases had no gene match. The CDR3 is 13 amino acids.

The CDR3 loop is CASSQEPPGGGGYGYTF. In DNA, the CDR3 is TGCGCCAGCAGCCAAGAACCCCCCGGAGGGGGCGGCTATGGCTACACCTTC. The chain recombines TRBV4-3 with TRBJ1-2; 7 bases fit TRBD1. CDR1 is LGHNA, CDR2 YSLEER, per germline. J gave up 4 bases and V 0 bases, and 11 bases lay outside the gene matches. The CDR3 length is 17 residues.

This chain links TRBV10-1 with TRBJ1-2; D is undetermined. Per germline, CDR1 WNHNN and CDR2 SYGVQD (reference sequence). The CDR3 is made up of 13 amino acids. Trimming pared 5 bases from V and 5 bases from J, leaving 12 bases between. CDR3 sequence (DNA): TGCGCCAGCAGTCCGACGGTGACTTATGGCTACACCTTC. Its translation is CASSPTVTYGYTF.

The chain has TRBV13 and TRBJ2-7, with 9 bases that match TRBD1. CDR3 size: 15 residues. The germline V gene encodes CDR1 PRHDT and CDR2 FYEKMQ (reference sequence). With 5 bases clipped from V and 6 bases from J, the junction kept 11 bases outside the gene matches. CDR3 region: CASSTGTGRIGEQYF. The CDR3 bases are TGTGCCAGCAGCACCGGGACAGGGAGGATTGGCGAGCAGTACTTC.

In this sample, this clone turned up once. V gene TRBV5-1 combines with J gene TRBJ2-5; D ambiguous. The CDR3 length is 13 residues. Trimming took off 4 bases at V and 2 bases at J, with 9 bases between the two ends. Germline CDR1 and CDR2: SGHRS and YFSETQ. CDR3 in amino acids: CASSPLLQETQYF. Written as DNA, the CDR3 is TGCGCCAGCAGCCCACTCCTTCAAGAGACCCAGTACTTC.

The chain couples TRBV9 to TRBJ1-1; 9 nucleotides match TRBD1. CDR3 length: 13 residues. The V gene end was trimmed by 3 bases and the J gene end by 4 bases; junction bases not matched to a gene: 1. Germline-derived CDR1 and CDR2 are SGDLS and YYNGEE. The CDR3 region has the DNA TGTGCCAGCAGCGAGACAGGGGGCACTGAAGCTTTCTTT. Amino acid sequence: CASSETGGTEAFF. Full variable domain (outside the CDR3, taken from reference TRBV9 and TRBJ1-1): DSGVTQTPKHLITATGQRVTLRCSPRSGDLSVYWYQQSLDQGLQFLIQYYNGEERAKGNILERFSAQQFPDLHSELNLSSLELGDSALYFCASSETGGTEAFFGQGTRLTVV.

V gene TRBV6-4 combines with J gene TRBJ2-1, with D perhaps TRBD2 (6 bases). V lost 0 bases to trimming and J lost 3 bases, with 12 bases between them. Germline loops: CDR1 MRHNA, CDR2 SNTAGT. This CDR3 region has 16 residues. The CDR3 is CASSDSVGGDYNEQFF. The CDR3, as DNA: TGTGCCAGCAGTGACTCGGTGGGAGGAGACTACAATGAGCAGTTCTTC.

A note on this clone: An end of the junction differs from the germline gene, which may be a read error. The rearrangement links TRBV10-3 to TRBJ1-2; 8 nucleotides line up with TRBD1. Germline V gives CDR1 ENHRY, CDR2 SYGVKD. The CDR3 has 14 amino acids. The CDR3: CAISESGDRSGARF. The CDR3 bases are TGTGCCATCAGTGAGTCGGGGGACAGGTCCGGGGCCCGCTTC.

The CDR3 region has the DNA TGTGCCAGCAGCTTAAGCAGGGGGTTTATCGCGACTGAAGCTTTCTTT. Protein sequence: CASSLSRGFIATEAFF. The gene calls are TRBV5-5 and TRBJ1-1; 7 nucleotides agree with TRBD1. This CDR3 has 16 amino acids. With V trimmed by 2 bases and J by 5 bases, 12 bases remained unmatched. Germline CDR1 and CDR2: SGHKS and YYEKEE (reference sequence).

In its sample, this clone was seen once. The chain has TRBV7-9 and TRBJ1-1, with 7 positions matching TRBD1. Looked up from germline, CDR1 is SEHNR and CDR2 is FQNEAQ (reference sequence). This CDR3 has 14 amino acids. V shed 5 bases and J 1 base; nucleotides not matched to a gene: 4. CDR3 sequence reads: CASSLGQKNTEAFF. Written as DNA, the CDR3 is TGTGCCAGCAGCCTGGGACAGAAGAACACTGAAGCTTTCTTT.

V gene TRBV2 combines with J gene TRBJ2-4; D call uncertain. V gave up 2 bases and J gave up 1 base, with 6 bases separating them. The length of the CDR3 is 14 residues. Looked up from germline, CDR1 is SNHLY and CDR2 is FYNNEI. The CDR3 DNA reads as TGTGCCAGCAGTGAACGCCAGGCCAAAAACATTCAGTACTTC. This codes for CASSERQAKNIQYF.

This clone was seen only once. CDR3 in DNA: TGCGCCAGCAGTCAAAGCGCTATCGGGGACACCATATATTTT. The encoded protein is CASSQSAIGDTIYF. This chain links TRBV5-1 with TRBJ1-3; D is unclear. This CDR3 is built from 14 residues. Germline CDR1 and CDR2: SGHRS and YFSETQ. V was clipped by 5 bases and J by 8 bases, with 17 bases between them.

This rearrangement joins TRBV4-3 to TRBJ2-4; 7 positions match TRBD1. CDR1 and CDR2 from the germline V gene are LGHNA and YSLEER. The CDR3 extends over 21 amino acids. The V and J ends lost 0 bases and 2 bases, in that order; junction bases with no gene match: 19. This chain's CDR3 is CASSQDLGRGGEPPSKNIQYF. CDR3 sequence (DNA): TGCGCCAGCAGCCAAGATTTAGGACGAGGGGGCGAGCCCCCCTCCAAAAACATTCAGTACTTC.

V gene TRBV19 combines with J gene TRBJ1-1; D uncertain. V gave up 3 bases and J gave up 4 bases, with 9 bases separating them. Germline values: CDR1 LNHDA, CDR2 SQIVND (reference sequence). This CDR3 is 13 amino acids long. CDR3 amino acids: CASSIGEGTEAFF. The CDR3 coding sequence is TGTGCCAGTAGTATTGGGGAGGGCACTGAAGCTTTCTTT.